A single sample is the source of the 8 T cell receptor beta chains below, sequenced in a study of cytomegalovirus exposure and HLA in healthy donors. The PCR ran on 60 Vbeta and 13 Jbeta primers. Generated by immunoSEQ multiplex PCR, the TCRdb table keeps only in-frame clones and is missing some. The sample has 200,000 to 250,000 clones; over 60% are singletons. The material sequenced was PBMCs. The receptor set was obtained from a man aged 18 to 29 in good health and CMV-seronegative.

This clone was counted between two and nine times. The chain uses TRBV27 and TRBJ1-2; D might be TRBD1 (6 bases). V was pared by 6 bases and J by 6 bases, with 17 bases between. Germline loops: CDR1 MNHEY, CDR2 SMNVEV (reference sequence). CDR3 length: 14 amino acids. The CDR3 sequence is CASSPRQVRHGYTF. DNA of the CDR3: TGTGCCAGCAGCCCCCGACAGGTCCGACATGGCTACACCTTC.

The chain uses TRBV27 and TRBJ2-7; TRBD1 aligns across 12 bases. The CDR3 runs to 14 residues. Germline V gene sequence: CDR1 MNHEY, CDR2 SMNVEV (reference sequence). V shed 4 bases, J shed 6 bases, and the junction held 4 bases outside the gene matches. The CDR3 spells CASSSGTGGGEQYF. CDR3 bases: TGTGCCAGCAGTTCTGGGACAGGGGGCGGCGAGCAGTACTTC.

The chain uses TRBV19 and TRBJ2-7, with D unresolved. Trimming took off 4 bases at V and 1 base at J, with 8 bases between the two ends. There are 13 residues in the CDR3. Germline V gene sequence: CDR1 LNHDA, CDR2 SQIVND (reference sequence). The CDR3 protein is CASSTTSSYEQYF. DNA of the CDR3: TGTGCCAGTAGTACGACAAGTTCCTACGAGCAGTACTTC.

This chain uses TRBV5-5 with TRBJ2-7, with 13 positions matching TRBD2. The CDR3 sequence is 15 residues long. After removal of 4 bases from V and 0 bases from J, the junction contained 1 base not matched to a gene. Germline lookup yields CDR1 SGHKS and CDR2 YYEKEE (reference sequence). The CDR3 coding sequence is TGTGCCAGCAGCCGGACTAGCGGGAGCTCCTACGAGCAGTACTTC. This translates into CASSRTSGSSYEQYF.

This clone appeared once. The J gene is TRBJ2-3, the V gene TRBV7-2, with 9 bases that match TRBD1. The CDR3 totals 15 residues. Germline V CDR1 and CDR2: SGHTA, FQGNSA. Unmatched junction bases numbered 5, after V lost 6 bases and J lost 1 base. The CDR3 loop is CASREWDRGTDTQYF. The CDR3 bases are TGTGCCAGCAGGGAATGGGACAGGGGCACAGATACGCAGTATTTT.

The chain is built from TRBV11-2 and TRBJ2-5; TRBD1 aligns across 10 bases. Trimming took 3 bases from V and 5 from J; bases not matched to a gene: 6. Germline V CDR1 and CDR2: SGHAT, FQNNGV. This CDR3 is built from 15 residues. The CDR3 reads CASSFQTGGWETQYF. The CDR3 DNA is TGTGCCAGCAGCTTCCAGACAGGGGGCTGGGAGACCCAGTACTTC.

The genes are TRBV2 and TRBJ1-1; D not resolved. This CDR3 is 12 amino acids long. V was clipped by 6 bases and J by 3 bases, with 8 bases between them. Germline V lookup: CDR1 SNHLY, CDR2 FYNNEI. The CDR3: CASRRQDTEAFF. For the CDR3, the DNA is TGTGCCAGCAGAAGACAAGACACTGAAGCTTTCTTT.

The chain uses TRBV15 and TRBJ2-7, with D uncertain. Trimming removed 6 bases from V and 0 bases from J, with 15 bases in between. The CDR3 has 15 residues. Germline CDR1 reads LNHNV; CDR2 reads YYDKDF (reference sequence). This CDR3 reads CATSIEITSSYEQYF. CDR3 DNA sequence: TGTGCCACCAGTATAGAGATAACGAGCTCCTACGAGCAGTACTTC.